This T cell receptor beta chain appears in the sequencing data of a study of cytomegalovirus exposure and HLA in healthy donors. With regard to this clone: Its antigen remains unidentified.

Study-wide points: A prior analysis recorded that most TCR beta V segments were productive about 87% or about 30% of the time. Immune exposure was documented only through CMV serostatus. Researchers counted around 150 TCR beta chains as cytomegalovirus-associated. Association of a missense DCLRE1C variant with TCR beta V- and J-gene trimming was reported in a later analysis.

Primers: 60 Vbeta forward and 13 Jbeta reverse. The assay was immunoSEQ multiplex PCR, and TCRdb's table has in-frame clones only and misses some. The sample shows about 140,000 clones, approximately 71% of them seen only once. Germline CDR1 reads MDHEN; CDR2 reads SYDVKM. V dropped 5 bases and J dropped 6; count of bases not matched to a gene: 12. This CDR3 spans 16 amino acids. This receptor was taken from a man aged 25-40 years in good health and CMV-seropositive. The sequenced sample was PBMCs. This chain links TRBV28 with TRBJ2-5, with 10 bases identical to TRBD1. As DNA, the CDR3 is TGTGCCAGCAGTCCCCGGACAGGGGGAAGCGTGAAGACCCAGTACTTC. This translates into CASSPRTGGSVKTQYF.